These T cell receptor beta chains were read from a single sample in a study of blood T cells in healthy people across ages. MiXCR, applied by TCRdb to the 5' RACE reads, yields one record per CDR3 protein. The sample has approximately 800,000 distinct CDR3 sequences; roughly 64% are singletons. Specimen: blood. Source of these receptors: a man under 40 in good health. Both conserved end residues are part of each CDR3. D genes are given only for firm matches. Not every row has a clone size; where given, it reads once, few, many or a size class.

cdr3_nt | cdr3_aa | clone_size | v_call | d_call | j_call
TGTGCCAGCAGTTTAATGGCAGGGAATTCACCCCTCCACTTT | CASSLMAGNSPLHF | - | TRBV12-3/TRBV12-4 | - | TRBJ1-6
TGTGCCATCACCCCGACAGGGATAGGGACTGAAGCTTTCTTT | CAITPTGIGTEAFF | - | TRBV10-3 | TRBD1 | TRBJ1-1
TGTGCCAGCAGTTTAAATGCGGGTGCTCTCAACAATGAGCAGTTCTTC | CASSLNAGALNNEQFF | - | TRBV27 | - | TRBJ2-1
TGCGCCAGCAGCCGAAGTCGGGGGTATAGCGGGGGGGCCATTGAGCAGTTCTTC | CASSRSRGYSGGAIEQFF | - | TRBV10-2 | TRBD2 | TRBJ2-1
TGCAGCGCTGGGACTAGCGGGAGGGCGATCAATGAGCAGTTCTTC | CSAGTSGRAINEQFF | many | TRBV29-1 | TRBD2 | TRBJ2-1
TGTGCCAGCAGCTCCCGGCTAGCGGGAGTAGAGGAGACCCAGTACTTC | CASSSRLAGVEETQYF | - | TRBV11-1 | TRBD2 | TRBJ2-5
TGTGCCAGCAGCCCTCCCGGGACGAAAAAGCTCAACGAGCAGTACTTC | CASSPPGTKKLNEQYF | - | TRBV5-4 | - | TRBJ2-7
TGTGCCAGCACCTCAGGGCCGAGTTCCTACGAGCAGTACTTC | CASTSGPSSYEQYF | - | TRBV6-5 | - | TRBJ2-7
TGTGCCAGCAGCCAAGTGGCTAGCGGGAGTTACGAGCAGTACTTC | CASSQVASGSYEQYF | few | TRBV4-2 | TRBD2 | TRBJ2-7
TGTGCCAGCAGCTTGGCCATAGCGGGGGTGGCCTACAATGAGCAGTTCTTC | CASSLAIAGVAYNEQFF | - | TRBV5-6 | TRBD2 | TRBJ2-1
TGTGCCACCGGGACTAGATTATACAATGAGCAGTACTTC | CATGTRLYNEQYF | - | TRBV6-2/TRBV6-3 | TRBD2 | TRBJ2-7
TGTGCCAGCAGCTTAGATAACAGCTACTACGAGCAGTTCTTC | CASSLDNSYYEQFF | - | TRBV7-2 | - | TRBJ2-1
TGTGCCAGCAGCTTACGAAACAGAAATCTATCCGAAGCTTTCTTT | CASSLRNRNLSEAFF | - | TRBV5-4 | - | TRBJ1-1
TGCGCCAGCAGCATCGCCGGGACAGACACAGATACGCAGTATTTT | CASSIAGTDTDTQYF | - | TRBV5-1 | TRBD1 | TRBJ2-3
TGCAGCGTTGTGGGACTAGAAGAGACCCAGTACTTC | CSVVGLEETQYF | few | TRBV29-1 | TRBD2 | TRBJ2-5
TGCAGTGCAACCCCAGGATCGGCGACCGGATACAATGAGCAGTTCTTC | CSATPGSATGYNEQFF | - | TRBV20-1 | - | TRBJ2-1
TGCGCCAGCAGCACCCCCACTAGCGGGGCGCAGTATTTT | CASSTPTSGAQYF | once | TRBV5-1 | TRBD2 | TRBJ2-3
TGTGCCAGCAGCAAACAGGGGCCCGGGGAGACCCAGTACTTC | CASSKQGPGETQYF | - | TRBV7-9 | TRBD1 | TRBJ2-5
TGTGCCAGCAGCTTAGATCGGACTAGCGGGAGGCGTACCGGGGAGCTGTTTTTT | CASSLDRTSGRRTGELFF | - | TRBV7-2 | TRBD2 | TRBJ2-2
TGCGCCAGCAGCTTGGTTGGGGTGGAGGGCACTGAAGCTTTCTTT | CASSLVGVEGTEAFF | - | TRBV5-1 | - | TRBJ1-1
TGTGCCAGCAGTCTGGGACAGGGGGCTTTGTACGAGCAGTACTTC | CASSLGQGALYEQYF | - | TRBV6-5 | TRBD1 | TRBJ2-7
TGTGCCAGCAACACCGCCATCGAGGACGTTGGTACAGATACGCAGTATTTT | CASNTAIEDVGTDTQYF | - | TRBV28 | - | TRBJ2-3
TGCAGTGCTAGAGACCCGGACAGGGGGTTTGAGAATGAGCAGTTCTTC | CSARDPDRGFENEQFF | few | TRBV20-1 | TRBD1 | TRBJ2-1
TGTGCCAGCAGGCCTTCGGGGATAGGGCGGCCCCAGCATTTT | CASRPSGIGRPQHF | - | TRBV28 | - | TRBJ1-5
TGCAGTGCTAGAGATGTGGGGGCCTCCGGGGAGCTGTTTTTT | CSARDVGASGELFF | - | TRBV20-1 | - | TRBJ2-2
TGTGCCAGCAGTTACTCAACCAGCGGAGGGGCCTACGAGCAGTACTTC | CASSYSTSGGAYEQYF | - | TRBV6-6 | - | TRBJ2-7
TGTGCCAGCAGCCATGATCCAGACGAAAAACTGTTTTTT | CASSHDPDEKLFF | - | TRBV6-5 | - | TRBJ1-4
TGTGCCAGCTGCAAGGGGGCGCGCGGCTACACCTTC | CASCKGARGYTF | once | TRBV28 | TRBD1 | TRBJ1-2
TGCAGCGCCCGTTTTCCAAACGATGGGCCCCAGCATTTT | CSARFPNDGPQHF | - | TRBV29-1 | - | TRBJ1-5
TGTGCCAGCAGCCCCGGGACCGGGTCGTTTGAGCAGTACTTC | CASSPGTGSFEQYF | few | TRBV12-3/TRBV12-4 | - | TRBJ2-7